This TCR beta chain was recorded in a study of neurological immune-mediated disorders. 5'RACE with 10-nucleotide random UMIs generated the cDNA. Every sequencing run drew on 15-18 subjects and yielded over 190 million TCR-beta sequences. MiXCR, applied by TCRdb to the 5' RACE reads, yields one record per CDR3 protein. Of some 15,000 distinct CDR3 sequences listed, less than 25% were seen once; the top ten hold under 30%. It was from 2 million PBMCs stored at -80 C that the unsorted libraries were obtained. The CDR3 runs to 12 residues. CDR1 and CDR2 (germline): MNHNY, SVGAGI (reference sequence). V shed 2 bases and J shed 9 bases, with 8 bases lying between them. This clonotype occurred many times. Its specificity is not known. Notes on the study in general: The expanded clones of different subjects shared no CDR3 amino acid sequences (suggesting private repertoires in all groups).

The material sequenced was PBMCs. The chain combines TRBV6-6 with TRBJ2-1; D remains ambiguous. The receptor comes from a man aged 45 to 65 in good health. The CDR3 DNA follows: TGTGCCAGCAGTTACAGGGTTTTTGAGCAGTTCTTC. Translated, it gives CASSYRVFEQFF.